One and the same sample provided the 30 T cell receptor beta chains below, sequenced in a study of OX40 agonist ivuxolimab in advanced cancers. The assay was immunoSEQ multiplex PCR, and TCRdb's table has in-frame clones only and misses some. In the table there are tens of thousands of clones, about 85% of which are singletons. Material: CD4+ or CD8+ T cells sorted from blood, obtained in a trial of the OX40 agonist ivuxolimab. These receptors were collected from an adult with an advanced solid tumor such as melanoma, head and neck, liver or kidney cancer.

This clone has just a few counts. The CDR3 nucleotides are TGTGCCAGCAGCGCCCGAGAGCAGCGAGGAAGAACCGGGGAGCTGTTTTTT. It encodes CASSAREQRGRTGELFF. The chain is built from TRBV9 and TRBJ2-2; D call uncertain. With 3 bases removed from V and 5 bases from J, the gap between germline ends came to 20 bases. CDR1 and CDR2 from the germline V gene are SGDLS and YYNGEE. This CDR3 is 17 amino acids long.

The genes are TRBV19 and TRBJ1-6; 8 bases match TRBD1. CDR3 length: 14 residues. V shed 7 bases, J shed 7 bases, and the junction held 6 bases outside the gene matches. Per the germline V gene, CDR1 is LNHDA and CDR2 is SQIVND (reference sequence). In DNA, the CDR3 is TGTGCCAGTAACGGACAGGGAGGCAATTCACCCCTCCACTTT. Protein: CASNGQGGNSPLHF. The complete variable domain, with remaining parts taken from reference TRBV19 and TRBJ1-6, reads DGGITQSPKYLFRKEGQNVTLSCEQNLNHDAMYWYRQDPGQGLRLIYYSQIVNDFQKGDIAEGYSVSREKKESFPLTVTSAQKNPTAFYLCASNGQGGNSPLHFGNGTRLTVT.

The chain joins TRBV9 to TRBJ2-2; no firm D call. This CDR3 comprises 15 residues. Germline CDR1 is SGDLS and CDR2 is YYNGEE. Trimming removed 4 bases from V and 4 bases from J, with 14 bases in between. CDR3 DNA sequence: TGTGCCAGCAGCCCTGTGGTAGGGATCACCGGGGAGCTGTTTTTT. This gives the protein CASSPVVGITGELFF. Full variable domain (rest looked up from reference TRBV9 and TRBJ2-2): DSGVTQTPKHLITATGQRVTLRCSPRSGDLSVYWYQQSLDQGLQFLIQYYNGEERAKGNILERFSAQQFPDLHSELNLSSLELGDSALYFCASSPVVGITGELFFGEGSRLTVL.

This chain uses TRBV6-1 with TRBJ2-3; 9 nucleotides match TRBD1. CDR1 and CDR2 (germline): MNHNS, SASEGT. The junction had 16 bases not matched to a gene; V was cut back by 2 bases and J by 4 bases. The CDR3 runs to 19 residues. Here the CDR3 reads CASSESNWSGQGVADTQYF. The CDR3 DNA follows: TGTGCCAGCAGTGAATCTAATTGGTCGGGACAGGGAGTCGCAGATACGCAGTATTTT.

The rearrangement joins TRBV29-1 to TRBJ1-1; D is undetermined. Per the germline V gene, CDR1 is SQVTM and CDR2 is ANQGSEA. The V end lost 3 bases, the J end lost 5 bases, and 10 bases lay between the germline ends. CDR3 length: 12 amino acids. The CDR3 DNA sequence: TGCAGCGTTGACTACCTAGGGACTGAAGCTTTCTTT. It codes for CSVDYLGTEAFF.

The J gene is TRBJ2-2, the V gene TRBV11-3; maybe TRBD1 (6 bases). This CDR3 has 15 residues. The V and J ends lost 4 bases and 4 bases respectively, with 13 bases between them. Germline loops: CDR1 SGHNT, CDR2 YENEEA. CDR3 in amino acids: CASSSTGLVTGELFF. For the CDR3, the DNA is TGTGCCAGCAGCTCTACAGGGCTCGTCACCGGGGAGCTGTTTTTT.

V is TRBV30 and J is TRBJ2-3, with a weak D call TRBD1 (5 bases). Trimming took off 0 bases at V and 0 bases at J, with 10 bases between the two ends. The germline gives CDR1 GTSNPN, CDR2 SVGIG (reference sequence). CDR3 length: 15 amino acids. This CDR3 reads CAWSVQGSSTDTQYF. The CDR3 region has the DNA TGTGCCTGGAGTGTGCAGGGTTCGAGCACAGATACGCAGTATTTT.

The rearrangement links TRBV7-9 to TRBJ1-4; no reliable D call. From germline, CDR1 is SEHNR and CDR2 FQNEAQ (reference sequence). V lost 2 bases to trimming and J lost 8 bases, with 15 bases between them. The CDR3 runs to 15 residues. The CDR3 bases are TGTGCCAGCAGCTTACGTGGTGTCTGGGGAGAAAAACTGTTTTTT. This encodes CASSLRGVWGEKLFF.

CDR3 DNA sequence: TGTGCCTGGAGTCGGGGGGCTGGGGATCAGCCCCAGCATTTT. Translating gives CAWSRGAGDQPQHF. V gene TRBV30 combines with J gene TRBJ1-5; D might be TRBD1 (6 bases). The CDR3 covers 14 residues. The V gene's germline CDR1 is GTSNPN and CDR2 SVGIG (reference sequence). The V and J ends lost 2 bases and 5 bases respectively, with 13 bases between them.

The chain has TRBV7-3 and TRBJ2-7, with unresolved D. The germline gives CDR1 SGHTA, CDR2 FQGTGA. The CDR3 has 17 residues. V was shortened by 5 bases and J by 6 bases, with 26 bases between the two germline ends. As DNA, the CDR3 is TGTGCCAGCAGCCTCTCCGACCTGGGCCTTCCTCGCCCCGAGCAGTACTTC. Protein: CASSLSDLGLPRPEQYF.

The genes are TRBV5-5 and TRBJ1-6; 7 nucleotides agree with TRBD1. V shed 0 bases and J 7 bases; nucleotides not matched to a gene: 10. The CDR3 is made up of 17 amino acids. CDR1 and CDR2 from the germline V gene are SGHKS and YYEKEE (reference sequence). The CDR3 DNA reads as TGTGCCAGCAGCTTGGCCCTTCTTAGGGGGCCGAATTCACCCCTCCACTTT. As protein: CASSLALLRGPNSPLHF.

This chain links TRBV4-2 with TRBJ2-5, with 9 positions matching TRBD2. Germline assignment: CDR1 LGHNA and CDR2 YNFKEQ. The CDR3 extends over 17 amino acids. Trimming at V came to 0 bases and at J to 6 bases, leaving 11 bases not matched to a gene. The CDR3 nucleotides are TGTGCCAGCAGCCAAGATCCAGCTAGCGGGACGAGGAAGACCCAGTACTTC. Its protein is CASSQDPASGTRKTQYF.

This clone was detected once. V usage is TRBV9 and J usage is TRBJ2-5; D is ambiguous. The CDR3 length is 15 residues. V lost 0 bases to trimming and J lost 0 bases, with 9 bases between them. CDR1 is SGDLS, CDR2 YYNGEE, per germline. The CDR3, as DNA: TGTGCCAGCAGCGTAGGGGTGGCGAACCAAGAGACCCAGTACTTC. Translating it yields CASSVGVANQETQYF.

The chain employs TRBV30 and TRBJ1-6; D is unclear. CDR3 size: 13 residues. Germline lookup yields CDR1 GTSNPN and CDR2 SVGIG (reference sequence). Between the trimmed V and J ends, which lost 5 bases and 9 bases, there was a span of 14 bases. CDR3 sequence: CAWVPDAGSPLHF. In DNA form, the CDR3 reads TGTGCCTGGGTACCCGACGCGGGTTCACCCCTCCACTTT.

The rearrangement links TRBV6-5 to TRBJ2-1; D remains unclear. CDR3 length equals 14 residues. The V gene lost 5 bases and the J gene lost 2 bases, with 10 bases spanning the gap. The germline V gene has CDR1 MNHEY and CDR2 SVGAGI. In nucleotides, the CDR3 is TGTGCCAGCAGTGATACAGTGGCCTACAATGAGCAGTTCTTC. Translated: CASSDTVAYNEQFF.

The chain employs TRBV5-6 and TRBJ2-3; D unresolved. This CDR3 comprises 15 residues. Germline CDR1 reads SGHDT; CDR2 reads YYEEEE. Trimming removed 2 bases at V and 4 bases at J, with 14 bases between. The CDR3 protein is CASSFRRLGADTQYF. CDR3 sequence (DNA): TGTGCCAGCAGCTTCAGACGCTTGGGCGCAGATACGCAGTATTTT.

The table lists this clone with a few counts. This chain connects TRBV11-2 to TRBJ1-6; no reliable D call. Germline loops: CDR1 SGHAT, CDR2 FQNNGV. This CDR3 has 16 residues. The V gene lost 5 bases and the J gene lost 7 bases, with 18 bases spanning the gap. CDR3 sequence reads: CASSGPAYSFNSPLHF. The CDR3, as DNA: TGTGCCAGCAGCGGCCCCGCGTACAGCTTCAATTCACCCCTCCACTTT.

The CDR3 region has the DNA TGCGCCAGCAGCCAGTGGAGGGGGCTGGCCAAAAACATTCAGTACTTC. Translating gives CASSQWRGLAKNIQYF. The chain is built from TRBV5-1 and TRBJ2-4; D possibly corresponds to TRBD1 (7 bases). The CDR3 runs 16 residues. The germline CDR1 and CDR2 sequences are SGHRS and YFSETQ. Trimming took 4 bases from V and 1 from J, leaving 15 bases between them. Full variable domain (remainder filled in from reference TRBV5-1 and TRBJ2-4): KAGVTQTPRYLIKTRGQQVTLSCSPISGHRSVSWYQQTPGQGLQFLFEYFSETQRNKGNFPGRFSGRQFSNSRSEMNVSTLELGDSALYLCASSQWRGLAKNIQYFGAGTRLSVL.

The J gene is TRBJ1-1, the V gene TRBV6-5; D is possibly TRBD1 (6 bases). V was shortened by 8 bases and J by 1 base, with 17 bases between the two germline ends. In germline, CDR1 is MNHEY, CDR2 SVGAGI. CDR3 size: 15 residues. CDR3 sequence: CASSYRGLGNTEAFF. CDR3 bases: TGTGCCAGCTCATACCGGGGGCTTGGGAACACTGAAGCTTTCTTT.

This rearrangement joins TRBV6-1 to TRBJ2-6; D gene ambiguous. In germline, CDR1 is MNHNS, CDR2 SASEGT. The CDR3 sequence is 16 residues long. Trimming took off 1 base at V and 0 bases at J, with 7 bases between the two ends. In DNA, the CDR3 is TGTGCCAGCAGTGAAGGGTTTTTCTCTGGGGCCAACGTCCTGACTTTC. This sequence encodes CASSEGFFSGANVLTF.

V is TRBV6-6 and J is TRBJ1-1, with 11 bases aligning to TRBD1. V lost 3 bases, J lost 6 bases, and 6 bases stayed unmatched. This CDR3 region has 15 residues. Germline V gene sequence: CDR1 MNHNY, CDR2 SVGAGI (reference sequence). In DNA, the CDR3 is TGTGCCAGCAGTTATAGGACAGGGGGCATGTCTGAAGCTTTCTTT. It encodes CASSYRTGGMSEAFF.

V gene TRBV11-3 combines with J gene TRBJ2-5; D remains ambiguous. This CDR3 comprises 13 residues. Trimming cost V 2 bases and J 4 bases, with 8 bases left between them. CDR1 is SGHNT, CDR2 YENEEA, per germline. The CDR3 bases are TGTGCCAGCAGCTTATCTGGGCCAGAGACCCAGTACTTC. Its protein product is CASSLSGPETQYF.

The CDR3: CASRWTGTNYGYTF. CDR3 DNA: TGTGCCAGCAGATGGACAGGGACAAACTATGGCTACACCTTC. This sequence joins TRBV28 and TRBJ1-2, with TRBD1 matching over 8 bases. V was pared by 6 bases and J by 2 bases, with 5 bases of the junction left unmatched. The CDR3 sequence is 14 residues long. CDR1 MDHEN and CDR2 SYDVKM come from the germline V gene.

This clone was seen more than once but under ten times. V gene TRBV28 combines with J gene TRBJ1-1; D gene uncertain. The CDR3 is 12 amino acids. V was clipped by 5 bases and J by 5 bases, with 9 bases between them. Germline loops: CDR1 MDHEN, CDR2 SYDVKM. CDR3 DNA: TGTGCCAGCAGTCCCCAGAGGACTGAAGCTTTCTTT. It yields the protein CASSPQRTEAFF.

This clone was observed once. V usage is TRBV6-1 and J usage is TRBJ1-2; D possibly corresponds to TRBD1 (5 bases). CDR1 and CDR2 (germline): MNHNS, SASEGT. The CDR3 sequence is 12 residues long. The V and J ends lost 6 bases and 3 bases respectively, with 8 bases between them. The CDR3: CASRRGDYGYTF. Here the CDR3 DNA reads TGTGCCAGCAGAAGGGGTGACTATGGCTACACCTTC.

This clone has more than one count but fewer than ten. The V gene is TRBV7-9, the J gene TRBJ1-1, with TRBD1 as a possible D gene (6 bases). Germline V lookup: CDR1 SEHNR, CDR2 FQNEAQ (reference sequence). There are 14 residues in the CDR3. V lost 5 bases and J lost 1, with 11 bases in between. In DNA form, the CDR3 reads TGTGCCAGCAGCCCCTCGACAGGGAACACTGAAGCTTTCTTT. Residues: CASSPSTGNTEAFF.

The chain has TRBV7-9 and TRBJ1-1; 7 nucleotides line up with TRBD1. Germline assignment: CDR1 SEHNR and CDR2 FQNEAQ (reference sequence). Unmatched junction bases numbered 12, after V lost 4 bases and J lost 7 bases. The CDR3 has 15 residues. CDR3 nucleotide sequence: TGTGCCAGCAGCTCGCCAGGGGGTCAAAATGTTGAAGCTTTCTTT. This gives the protein CASSSPGGQNVEAFF.

The CDR3 reads CASNRDTVAGYTF. The CDR3 bases are TGTGCCAGTAACCGGGACACTGTCGCAGGCTACACCTTC. The chain couples TRBV19 to TRBJ1-2; tentatively, D is TRBD1 (6 bases). The V end was cut by 7 bases, the J end by 8 bases, with 17 bases between. The CDR3 length is 13 residues. Germline-derived CDR1 and CDR2 are LNHDA and SQIVND (reference sequence).

This chain uses TRBV9 with TRBJ1-1; 7 positions agree with TRBD1. V was pared by 0 bases and J by 1 base, with 3 bases of the junction left unmatched. This CDR3 region has 15 residues. Germline CDR1 and CDR2: SGDLS and YYNGEE. The CDR3 spells CASSVGAGGNTEAFF. The CDR3 nucleotides are TGTGCCAGCAGCGTAGGGGCAGGGGGGAACACTGAAGCTTTCTTT.

The chain has TRBV6-1 and TRBJ1-2; TRBD1 agrees at 12 bases. V gave up 8 bases and J gave up 6 bases; unmatched junction bases: 10. Germline CDR1 reads MNHNS; CDR2 reads SASEGT. This CDR3 has 15 residues. CDR3 DNA sequence: TGTGCCAGCGAACCGGGACAGGGGGCGCGGGATGGCTACACCTTC. The encoded protein is CASEPGQGARDGYTF.